The source of this T cell receptor (beta chain) is a study of cytomegalovirus exposure and HLA in healthy donors. Study overall: The 100 to 150 validation repertoires, a later analysis reported, used the same platform as the 600 to 700 repertoires from the first cohort.

Assay: immunoSEQ multiplex PCR; the TCRdb copy retains only in-frame clones and omits some. The table records about 82,000 clones, around 95% of them present only once. On this clone itself: Its cognate antigen is unknown. Other DNA sequences in the same sample also yield this CDR3.

The CDR3 has 11 amino acids. V lost 1 base to trimming and J lost 4 bases, with 4 bases between them. Germline V gene data show CDR1 as DFQATT and CDR2 as SNEGSKA (reference sequence). Study results and caveats: Overall, about 160 TCR beta chains were annotated as cytomegalovirus-associated. CMV antigen specificity of a few CMV-associated chains was confirmed in vitro. Reported performance of the classifier showed diagnosis of cytomegalovirus status with high specificity and sensitivity.

This TCR was sampled from a woman younger than 30 in good health and CMV-seronegative. Specimen: PBMCs. This chain connects TRBV20-1 to TRBJ2-5; no reliable D call. CDR3 DNA: TGCAGTGCTAGAGTTAGAGAGACCCAGTACTTC. As protein: CSARVRETQYF.